The present T cell receptor beta chain was sequenced within a study of tumor-infiltrating lymphocytes in primary liver carcinoma. This CDR3 spans 10 amino acids. Germline assignment: CDR1 SQVTM and CDR2 ANQGSEA. Starting material for RNA and DNA co-extraction consisted of roughly 19-31 mg of unsorted bulk tissue. The template, roughly 550 ng total RNA, yielded TCR beta cDNA made with a constant-region primer. Generation of the TCR beta libraries relied on three nested multiplex PCR rounds using slightly modified ARM-PCR. TRBV1-TRBV30 forward primers paired with a C-beta reverse primer were used in the first two PCR rounds, which ran 9 to 10 cycles each. MiXCR, applied by TCRdb to the multiplex PCR reads, yields one record per CDR3 protein. The sample lists 90,000 to 100,000 distinct CDR3 sequences, approximately 68% occurring once.

The rearrangement joins TRBV29-1 to TRBJ1-1; no reliable D call. This receptor was taken from an older woman with primary liver carcinoma and hepatitis B virus infection. The specimen sequenced was liver tumor tissue from sampling region 5. The subset is: tumor region T5, tumor centre. The CDR3 nucleotides read TGCAGGGCCTTGTCCACGGAAGCTTTCTTT. Its protein product is CRALSTEAFF.